Listed here is a single T cell receptor beta chain. Its antigen is currently unknown. This sample is part of a study of blood T cells in healthy people across ages. Study-wide points: Diversity figures based on one million T cells were deemed too low.

V lost 0 bases, J lost 7 bases, and 21 bases lay in between. CDR1 and CDR2 from the germline V gene are LGHNA and YSLEER. The CDR3 has 17 residues. A second PCR of 7 to 11 cycles used a sample-barcoded 5' primer and a J-beta primer mix. Tagging of each cDNA molecule was performed by a template-switch adaptor with 12 random nucleotides. TCRdb independently ran MiXCR on the 5' RACE reads; one entry per CDR3 protein. This repertoire shows over 1.5 million distinct CDR3 sequences, around half found once; its top ten account for more than 2%. The origin of this receptor is a woman between 40 and 50 years old in good health. This chain uses TRBV4-3 with TRBJ1-2, with TRBD1 as a possible D gene (6 bases). The source material was blood. The CDR3 protein is CASSQDGGGGAAGGYTF. The DNA of the CDR3 is TGCGCCAGCAGCCAAGATGGTGGGGGGGGCGCGGCTGGTGGCTACACCTTC.